The 13 T cell receptor beta chains below all came from one sample that was sequenced in a study of glioma-infiltrating T cells after dendritic cell vaccination (dated by TCRdb to 2016 to 2017). The library was prepared using the immunoSEQ multiplex PCR assay. TCRdb limited this immuneACCESS table to in-frame rearrangements with V and J called. A share of clones is missing; checked studies link under half to unresolved V genes, and the rest is unexplained. Present in this sample are under 100,000 clones, over 65% of which were seen just once. Around 2.9% of the sample comes from the top ten. Source: blood, taken before dendritic cell vaccination. These receptors all stem from a human donor with glioblastoma.

The CDR3: CASSKTGTGAVGNQPQHF. In DNA, the CDR3 is TGTGCCAGCTCAAAGACCGGGACAGGGGCTGTGGGCAATCAGCCCCAGCATTTT. This chain joins TRBV18 and TRBJ1-5, with TRBD1 matching 10 bases. Germline-derived CDR1 and CDR2 are KGHSH and LQKENI. The V segment lost 5 bases and the J segment 2 bases; nucleotides outside the gene matches: 12. The CDR3 spans 18 residues.

The chain uses TRBV6-5 and TRBJ2-7; the D gene is possibly TRBD2 (6 bases). Germline V gene lookup returns CDR1 MNHEY and CDR2 SVGAGI. The ends were cut back, 6 bases at V and 7 bases at J, with 16 bases in the middle. The CDR3 sequence is 13 residues long. CDR3 in DNA: TGTGCCAGCAGGGGGGGTCTCCCGCGAGAGCAGTACTTC. It codes for CASRGGLPREQYF.

This clone showed up just once. The V call is TRBV5-5, the J call TRBJ1-2; 10 nucleotides agree with TRBD1. CDR1 is SGHKS and CDR2 is YYEKEE in the germline V gene (reference sequence). The CDR3 has 15 residues. Trimming cost V 4 bases and J 2 bases; bases outside gene matches: 5. The CDR3 region is CASSRGQGVNYGYTF. The CDR3 nucleotides are TGTGCCAGCAGCCGCGGACAGGGGGTGAACTATGGCTACACCTTC.

The chain joins TRBV5-1 to TRBJ2-1; D not certain. CDR1 and CDR2 (germline): SGHRS, YFSETQ. This CDR3 has 15 residues. The ends were cut back, 0 bases at V and 1 base at J, with 8 bases in the middle. CDR3 DNA sequence: TGCGCCAGCAGCTTGGGGAGTGGGTCCTACAATGAGCAGTTCTTC. Amino acids: CASSLGSGSYNEQFF.

The CDR3 here is CAWSSTSGGGQPQHF. In DNA form, the CDR3 reads TGTGCCTGGAGTTCTACTTCAGGGGGCGGGCAGCCCCAGCATTTT. This chain connects TRBV30 to TRBJ1-5, with 8 nucleotides matching TRBD1. Germline V gene data show CDR1 as GTSNPN and CDR2 as SVGIG (reference sequence). The CDR3 loop spans 15 amino acids. V was clipped by 2 bases and J by 7 bases; unmatched bases: 10.

The chain couples TRBV5-6 to TRBJ2-1; 7 bases align to TRBD2. Germline CDR1 is SGHDT and CDR2 is YYEEEE. Trimming took 0 bases from V and 3 from J; bases not matched to a gene: 3. The CDR3 is made up of 15 amino acids. The CDR3 is CASSLGGRIYNEQFF. The CDR3, as DNA: TGTGCCAGCAGCTTGGGCGGGAGAATCTACAATGAGCAGTTCTTC. Filled out from reference TRBV5-6 and TRBJ2-1, the complete variable domain reads DAGVTQSPTHLIKTRGQQVTLRCSPKSGHDTVSWYQQALGQGPQFIFQYYEEEERQRGNFPDRFSGHQFPNYSSELNVNALLLGDSALYLCASSLGGRIYNEQFFGPGTRLTVL.

The chain links TRBV11-3 to TRBJ2-7; 7 nucleotides match TRBD1. CDR1 is SGHNT, CDR2 YENEEA, per germline. J was trimmed by 2 bases and V by 5 bases; bases with no gene match: 9. The CDR3 is 15 residues long. CDR3 loop: CASSQRTGPPYEQYF. In DNA form, the CDR3 reads TGTGCCAGCAGCCAACGGACAGGCCCTCCCTACGAGCAGTACTTC.

The chain links TRBV25-1 to TRBJ2-1; D gene ambiguous. Germline lookup yields CDR1 MGHDK and CDR2 SYGVNS. This CDR3 is 16 amino acids long. V lost 0 bases to trimming and J lost 7 bases, with 16 bases between them. CDR3 sequence: CASSEYSAPVGNEQFF. DNA of the CDR3: TGTGCCAGCAGTGAATATTCGGCTCCCGTCGGGAATGAGCAGTTCTTC.

This chain uses TRBV10-3 with TRBJ2-5, with D tentatively TRBD1 (6 bases). This CDR3 region has 13 residues. From germline, CDR1 is ENHRY and CDR2 SYGVKD. Trimming took off 3 bases at V and 2 bases at J, with 7 bases between the two ends. CDR3 DNA: TGTGCCATCAGTGAAGGGGGTCAAGAGACCCAGTACTTC. Translated, it gives CAISEGGQETQYF.

The chain has TRBV7-9 and TRBJ2-3, with TRBD2 matching over 7 bases. The CDR3 is 13 amino acids. Germline values: CDR1 SEHNR, CDR2 FQNEAQ (reference sequence). V was clipped by 4 bases and J by 8 bases; unmatched bases: 6. This CDR3 is CASSSPGGVTQYF. DNA for the CDR3: TGTGCCAGCAGCTCCCCTGGGGGGGTTACGCAGTATTTT. Based on the CDR3 plus reference TRBV7-9 and TRBJ2-3, the full variable domain is DTGVSQNPRHKITKRGQNVTFRCDPISEHNRLYWYRQTLGQGPEFLTYFQNEAQLEKSRLLSDRFSAERPKGSFSTLEIQRTEQGDSAMYLCASSSPGGVTQYFGPGTRLTVL.

The J gene is TRBJ2-3, the V gene TRBV6-5; possibly TRBD1 for D (6 bases). The CDR3 extends over 14 amino acids. V was trimmed by 6 bases and J by 1 base, leaving 11 bases between them. The germline V gene encodes CDR1 MNHEY and CDR2 SVGAGI. The CDR3 loop reads CASSIQGGTDTQYF. CDR3 coding DNA: TGTGCCAGCAGCATACAGGGTGGCACAGATACGCAGTATTTT.

V and J are TRBV9 and TRBJ2-3; 14 positions agree with TRBD2. The ends lost 3 bases at V and 4 bases at J; junction bases unmatched: 1. Germline assignment: CDR1 SGDLS and CDR2 YYNGEE. The CDR3 totals 15 residues. CDR3 bases: TGTGCCAGCAGCGGACTAGCGGGGGGGCCAGATACGCAGTATTTT. It is translated as CASSGLAGGPDTQYF.

The V gene is TRBV14, the J gene TRBJ2-3; the match to TRBD2 covers 11 bases. CDR1 SGHDN and CDR2 FVKESK come from the germline V gene. This CDR3 has 17 residues. The ends lost 2 bases at V and 4 bases at J; junction bases unmatched: 8. The CDR3 DNA follows: TGTGCCAGCAGCCAACCGTGGCTAGCGGGAGGTGCAGATACGCAGTATTTT. Translation gives CASSQPWLAGGADTQYF.